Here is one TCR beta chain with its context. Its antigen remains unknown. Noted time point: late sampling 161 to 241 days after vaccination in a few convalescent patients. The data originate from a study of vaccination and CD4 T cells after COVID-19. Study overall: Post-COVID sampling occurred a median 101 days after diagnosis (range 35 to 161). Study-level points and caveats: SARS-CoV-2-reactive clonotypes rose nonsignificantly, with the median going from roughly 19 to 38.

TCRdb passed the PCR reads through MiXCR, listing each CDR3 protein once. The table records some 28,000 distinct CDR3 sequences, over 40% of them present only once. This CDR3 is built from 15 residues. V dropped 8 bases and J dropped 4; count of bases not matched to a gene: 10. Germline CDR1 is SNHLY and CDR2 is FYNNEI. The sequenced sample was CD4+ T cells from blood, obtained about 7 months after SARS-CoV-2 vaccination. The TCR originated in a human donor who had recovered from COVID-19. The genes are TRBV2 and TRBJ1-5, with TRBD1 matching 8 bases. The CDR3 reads CASGGQGNANQPQHF. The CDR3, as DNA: TGTGCCAGCGGAGGACAGGGCAACGCGAATCAGCCCCAGCATTTT.